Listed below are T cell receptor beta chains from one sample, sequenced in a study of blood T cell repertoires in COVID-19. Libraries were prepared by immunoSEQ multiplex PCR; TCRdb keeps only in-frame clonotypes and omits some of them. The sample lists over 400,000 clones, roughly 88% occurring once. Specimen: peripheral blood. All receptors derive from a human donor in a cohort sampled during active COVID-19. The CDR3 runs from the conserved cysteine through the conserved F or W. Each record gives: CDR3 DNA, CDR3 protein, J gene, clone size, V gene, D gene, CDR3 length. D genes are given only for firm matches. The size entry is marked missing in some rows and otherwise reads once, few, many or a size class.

TGTGCCAGCAGTGTTACAGGGGGAAGAACTGAAGCTTTCTTT,CASSVTGGRTEAFF,TRBJ1-1,NA,TRBV2,TRBD1,14
TGTGCCAGCAGTGACGTGACGGGACTTGCAACTAATGAAAAACTGTTTTTT,CASSDVTGLATNEKLFF,TRBJ1-4,few,TRBV6-1,NA,17
TGCAGCGTTCGTCCCAAGGGGGACACCGGGGAGCTGTTTTTT,CSVRPKGDTGELFF,TRBJ2-2,NA,TRBV29-1,NA,14
TGTGCCAGCAGCCGACAGACTAGTCTGGTCTCCTACGAGCAGTACTTC,CASSRQTSLVSYEQYF,TRBJ2-7,once,TRBV11-2,NA,16
TGTGCCAGCTCACCAGAGACAGGGGTTGGCGAGCAGTACTTC,CASSPETGVGEQYF,TRBJ2-7,NA,TRBV18,TRBD1,14
TGTGCCAGCAGCTTGGCCGGCAGGCGGAACACTGAAGCTTTCTTT,CASSLAGRRNTEAFF,TRBJ1-1,NA,TRBV5-4,NA,15
TGTGCCAGCAGTTACGGTTTAGCCTACGAGCAGTACTTC,CASSYGLAYEQYF,TRBJ2-7,NA,TRBV6-5,NA,13
TGTGCCAGCAGCTCTCGACTAGCGGGGGAGCAGTTCTTC,CASSSRLAGEQFF,TRBJ2-1,NA,TRBV7-3,TRBD2,13
TGTGCCAGCTCACCGCCGGGACAGGGATTCTACGAGCAGTACTTC,CASSPPGQGFYEQYF,TRBJ2-7,once,TRBV18,TRBD1,15
TGTGCCAGCAGCCAAGAGGGTAGCGCCATAGCCAAAAACATTCAGTACTTC,CASSQEGSAIAKNIQYF,TRBJ2-4,NA,TRBV4-2,NA,17
TGTGCCTGGAGTTGGGGTTACGCCGGACTCGAGCAGTACTTC,CAWSWGYAGLEQYF,TRBJ2-7,once,TRBV30,NA,14
TGTGCCAGCAGCGCGGCGGACACCTGGAACTATGGCTACACCTTC,CASSAADTWNYGYTF,TRBJ1-2,NA,TRBV5-4,NA,15
TGCGCCAGCAGCTTGGTCGGTTTGGGCCTGGGTGAGCAGTTCTTC,CASSLVGLGLGEQFF,TRBJ2-1,few,TRBV5-1,NA,15
TGTGCCAGCAGCGTAGGGGTTGGGCAGCACTCCTACAATGAGCAGTTCTTC,CASSVGVGQHSYNEQFF,TRBJ2-1,NA,TRBV9,NA,17
TGTGCCTGGACCGGGACTAGATTTTCAGATACGCAGTATTTT,CAWTGTRFSDTQYF,TRBJ2-3,few,TRBV30,TRBD2,14
TGTGCCAGCCGACAGGGGTGGGATAACGCTGAAGCTTTCTTT,CASRQGWDNAEAFF,TRBJ1-1,NA,TRBV28,TRBD1,14
TGTGCCAGCAGTCCGACAGGTCAGTCATTTAAGGGCACTGAAGCTTTCTTT,CASSPTGQSFKGTEAFF,TRBJ1-1,NA,TRBV6-6,NA,17
TGTGCCAGCAGTTCCAGGGATCAGCCCCAGCATTTT,CASSSRDQPQHF,TRBJ1-5,NA,TRBV27,NA,12
TGCGCCAGCAGCGTATCCGGGGGGGCCGGCTACGAGCAGTACTTC,CASSVSGGAGYEQYF,TRBJ2-7,NA,TRBV5-1,TRBD2,15
TGTGCCATCAGAGAAGGGACAGGGAACAATGAGCAGTTCTTC,CAIREGTGNNEQFF,TRBJ2-1,NA,TRBV10-3,TRBD1,14
TGTGCCAGCACCTATAGGGGTTGGGACAATGAGCAGTTCTTC,CASTYRGWDNEQFF,TRBJ2-1,NA,TRBV6-5,NA,14
TGCGCCAGCAGCCAAGACACACAATATGGCTACACCTTC,CASSQDTQYGYTF,TRBJ1-2,few,TRBV4-3,NA,13
TGTGCCAGCAGTGGCGGGGGGGATACGCAGTATTTT,CASSGGGDTQYF,TRBJ2-3,NA,TRBV12-3/TRBV12-4,TRBD2,12
TGTGCCAGCAGCCGACGGGACATGAACACTGAAGCTTTCTTT,CASSRRDMNTEAFF,TRBJ1-1,NA,TRBV16,NA,14
TGTGCCAGCAGTTTCCAGGGACTGATCTACAATGAGCAGTTCTTC,CASSFQGLIYNEQFF,TRBJ2-1,NA,TRBV6-2/TRBV6-3,NA,15
TGTGCCAGCTCAATCGCTAGCGGGATTGGTGAGCAGTTCTTC,CASSIASGIGEQFF,TRBJ2-1,NA,TRBV18,TRBD2,14
TGTGCCATCGGGGGAGTTGGGACAGGCCAGTTCTTC,CAIGGVGTGQFF,TRBJ2-1,NA,TRBV10-3,TRBD1,12
TGTGCCAGCAGCTTAGCTCTCACAGGCCAAGAGCAGTTCTTC,CASSLALTGQEQFF,TRBJ2-1,NA,TRBV11-2,NA,14
TGTGCCAGCAGTGAAGTTTCCGGAGTCTACAATGAGCAGTTCTTC,CASSEVSGVYNEQFF,TRBJ2-1,NA,TRBV6-1,NA,15
TGTGCCAGCAGCGGGCTCGCCAAAAACATTCAGTACTTC,CASSGLAKNIQYF,TRBJ2-4,NA,TRBV9,NA,13
TGTGCCACCAGCAGGCGGTCGGGAAACACAGATACGCAGTATTTT,CATSRRSGNTDTQYF,TRBJ2-3,once,TRBV15,NA,15
TGTGCCAGCAGCGGGGGACTAGCGGGAGGCGGTGAGCAGTTCTTC,CASSGGLAGGGEQFF,TRBJ2-1,once,TRBV5-4,TRBD2,15
TGTGCCAGCAGTTTAACTCTAGCGGCCAACCTCCCCCATGAGCAGTTCTTC,CASSLTLAANLPHEQFF,TRBJ2-1,NA,TRBV27,TRBD2,17
TGTGCCTGGAGTGTTGGACAGAGTAACTATGGCTACACCTTC,CAWSVGQSNYGYTF,TRBJ1-2,NA,TRBV30,NA,14
TGCGCCAGCAGCTCCGGACAGGGCGGAGAGACCCAGTACTTC,CASSSGQGGETQYF,TRBJ2-5,NA,TRBV5-1,TRBD1,14
TGTGCCAGCAGCCCTGCTAGCGGGGGAATCTATAGCACAGATACGCAGTATTTT,CASSPASGGIYSTDTQYF,TRBJ2-3,NA,TRBV7-2,TRBD2,18
TGTGCCAGTACCGAAGGGGGGGGTTCGGACACAGATACGCAGTATTTT,CASTEGGGSDTDTQYF,TRBJ2-3,NA,TRBV19,NA,16
TGTGCCTGGGGGACTAGCGGGAGGGCCAATGAGCAGTTCTTC,CAWGTSGRANEQFF,TRBJ2-1,once,TRBV30,TRBD2,14
TGTGCCAGCAGACTTCAGCGGGGTGAAGCTTTCTTT,CASRLQRGEAFF,TRBJ1-1,few,TRBV6-5,NA,12
TGTGCCAGTAGTATAGATCACGGCGGCGGGCTAGCGGGAGGGTCGGTCGAGCAGTACTTC,CASSIDHGGGLAGGSVEQYF,TRBJ2-7,NA,TRBV19,TRBD2,20
TGTGCCATCAGTGAGGCTAGCGGGAGAACAGATACGCAGTATTTT,CAISEASGRTDTQYF,TRBJ2-3,NA,TRBV10-3,TRBD2,15
TGCGCCAGCAGCCAGGACGACAGGGATCGCCAGCCCCAGCATTTT,CASSQDDRDRQPQHF,TRBJ1-5,NA,TRBV4-1,TRBD1,15
TGTGCCAGTAGTATTCGTTATTTGGCAGTAACAAACTATGGCTACACCTTC,CASSIRYLAVTNYGYTF,TRBJ1-2,NA,TRBV19,NA,17
TGTGCCAGCAGCTTACCGGGACTAGCAGGAGATACGCAGTATTTT,CASSLPGLAGDTQYF,TRBJ2-3,NA,TRBV7-6,TRBD2,15